The rows below give T cell receptor beta chains drawn from one sample of a study of read filtering for tumor transcriptome and immune sequencing. One entry per CDR3 protein, called by TCRdb with MiXCR from the reads. Among over 25,000 distinct CDR3 sequences listed, over 13% were seen once. Sequencing was performed on a population of CD138-negative cells sorted from bone marrow. The receptor source for this set is a donor at least 40 years old with multiple myeloma. Both conserved end residues are part of each CDR3. The D gene is left open where the match is weak. Part of the rows lack a size; the others show once, few, many or a class for expanded clones.

size	J	D	V	CDR3	DNA
many	TRBJ2-1	NA	TRBV23-1	CARFPGGSHNEQFF	TGCGCCCGATTCCCCGGGGGCTCCCACAATGAGCAGTTCTTC
many	TRBJ1-2	TRBD1	TRBV6-1	CASSKQGSDGYTF	TGTGCCAGCAGTAAACAGGGGAGTGATGGCTACACCTTC
NA	TRBJ1-2	NA	TRBV9	CASSPRTLDGGYTF	TGTGCCAGCAGCCCCCGGACCCTTGATGGAGGCTACACCTTC
many	TRBJ2-1	TRBD1	TRBV20-1	CSADRANEQFF	TGCAGTGCTGACAGGGCGAATGAGCAGTTCTTC
many	TRBJ2-5	TRBD1	TRBV20-1	CSATGRDRVGETQYF	TGCAGTGCTACCGGTCGGGACAGGGTCGGAGAGACCCAGTACTTC
many	TRBJ2-7	NA	TRBV6-1	CASSEIGQIYEQYF	TGTGCCAGCAGTGAAATCGGGCAGATCTACGAGCAGTACTTC
many	TRBJ1-1	NA	TRBV20-1	CSTKGRDDTEAFF	TGCAGTACAAAGGGCAGAGATGACACTGAAGCTTTCTTT
few	TRBJ2-1	TRBD2	TRBV6-6	CASSYSPAGGPDEQFF	TGTGCCAGCAGTTACTCACCAGCGGGAGGGCCAGATGAGCAGTTCTTC
many	TRBJ2-1	TRBD2	TRBV9	CASSVGSGRAEGHEQFF	TGTGCCAGCAGCGTAGGTAGCGGGAGGGCCGAGGGGCATGAGCAGTTCTTC
many	TRBJ2-1	NA	TRBV6-1	CASSWGPQNNEQFF	TGTGCCAGCAGTTGGGGGCCCCAGAACAATGAGCAGTTCTTC
many	TRBJ2-1	NA	TRBV27	CASSLRRSDYNEQFF	TGTGCCAGCAGTTTAAGGAGGTCGGACTACAATGAGCAGTTCTTC
many	TRBJ2-2	TRBD2	TRBV29-1	CSVGTSGNTGELFF	TGCAGCGTAGGGACTAGCGGGAACACCGGGGAGCTGTTTTTT
many	TRBJ2-3	TRBD2	TRBV6-2/TRBV6-3	CASSPGLAGGPGTDTQYF	TGTGCCAGCAGCCCCGGACTAGCGGGAGGGCCCGGCACAGATACGCAGTATTTT